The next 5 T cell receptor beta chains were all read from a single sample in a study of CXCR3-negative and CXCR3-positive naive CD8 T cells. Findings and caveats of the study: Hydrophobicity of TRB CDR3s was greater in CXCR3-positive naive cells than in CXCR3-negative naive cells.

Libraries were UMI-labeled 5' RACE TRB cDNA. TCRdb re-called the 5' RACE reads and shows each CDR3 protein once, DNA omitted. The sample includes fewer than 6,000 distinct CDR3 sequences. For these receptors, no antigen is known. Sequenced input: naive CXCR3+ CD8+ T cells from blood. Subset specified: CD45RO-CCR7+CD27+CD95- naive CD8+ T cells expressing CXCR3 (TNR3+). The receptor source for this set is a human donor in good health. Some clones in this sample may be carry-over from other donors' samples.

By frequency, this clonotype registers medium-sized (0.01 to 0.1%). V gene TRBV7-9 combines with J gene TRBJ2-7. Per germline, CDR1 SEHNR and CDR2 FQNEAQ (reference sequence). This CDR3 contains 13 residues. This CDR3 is CASSPESSYEQYF.

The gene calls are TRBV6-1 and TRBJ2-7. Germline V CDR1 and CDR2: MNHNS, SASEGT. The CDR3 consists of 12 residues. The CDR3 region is CASSGRTYEQYF.

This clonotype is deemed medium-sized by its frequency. The CDR3: CASSQEMPGRADTGELFF. The rearrangement joins TRBV4-2 to TRBJ2-2; TCRdb indicates TRBD2, and absent DNA this call remains unverified. The CDR3 runs 18 residues. The germline CDR1 and CDR2 sequences are LGHNA and YNFKEQ.

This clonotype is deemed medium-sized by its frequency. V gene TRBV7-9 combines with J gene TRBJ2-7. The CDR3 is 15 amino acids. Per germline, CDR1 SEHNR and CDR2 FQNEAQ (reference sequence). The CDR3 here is CASSRPYSDSYEQYF.

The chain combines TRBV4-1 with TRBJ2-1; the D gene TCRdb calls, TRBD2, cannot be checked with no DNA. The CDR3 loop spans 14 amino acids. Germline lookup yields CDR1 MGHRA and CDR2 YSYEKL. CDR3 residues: CASSPPAVYNEQFF.